This T cell receptor (beta chain) was sequenced during a study of monozygotic twins with inflammatory bowel disease. From the 5' RACE reads, TCRdb lists one entry per CDR3 protein and no DNA. This sample's table reports about 420,000 distinct CDR3 sequences. The study, taken as a whole, reports: Clonotypes shared with others were fewer in IBD patients than in healthy twins, especially with disease activity.

To note about this clonotype: As yet, its antigen is unknown.

Germline V CDR1 and CDR2: DFQATT, SNEGSKA (reference sequence). This CDR3 is built from 15 residues. The chain has TRBV20-1 and TRBJ1-6; TCRdb picks TRBD1, but there is no DNA to check that call. The source of this sequence is a human donor with ulcerative colitis or Crohn's disease, or a healthy co-twin of an affected twin (not recorded which). Material for sequencing was blood. This CDR3 is CSAKGQPTYNSPLHF.